This TCR beta chain was identified during a study of CXCR3-negative and CXCR3-positive naive CD8 T cells. CDR3 length: 13 amino acids. Germline V CDR1 and CDR2: MNHEY, SMNVEV (reference sequence). UMI-labeled TRB cDNA libraries were prepared by 5' RACE. From its re-call of the 5' RACE reads, TCRdb lists each CDR3 protein once, without DNA. The listing contains about 22,000 distinct CDR3 sequences. Source material: memory CD8+ T cells from blood. The V call is TRBV27, the J call TRBJ1-2. The sequence was collected from a human donor in good health. Some clones in this sample may be carry-over from other donors' samples. CDR3: CASSLSLNYGYTF.